This T cell receptor (beta chain) was obtained from a study of blood T cells in healthy people across ages. PCR was performed a second time for about 7 to 12 cycles using a sample-barcoded 5' primer and a J-beta primer mix. Every sample returned 2.5 million or more CDR3-containing paired-end reads. TCRdb passed the 5' RACE reads through MiXCR, listing each CDR3 protein once. Seen here are under 1,000,000 distinct CDR3 sequences, 35% to 40% observed once, and the top ten hold approximately 13%. Study-level findings and limits: Lack of knowledge of donor CMV status possibly confounded expanded clonotype changes. Per million T cells, the diversity of TCR beta decreased roughly linearly as age advanced.

The germline V gene has CDR1 SGDLS and CDR2 YYNGEE. This CDR3 is 14 amino acids long. Trimming took off 10 bases at V and 5 bases at J, with 18 bases between the two ends. Regarding this clonotype: The antigen is not known.

Investigators took about 9.1 milliliters of peripheral blood from every donor. The chain combines TRBV9 with TRBJ1-4; D may be TRBD1 (5 bases). The source of this sequence is a young man in good health. Sequenced sample: blood. The CDR3 DNA reads TGTGCCTCCGGGACTGCGGGTCCAAATGAAAAACTGTTTTTT. This codes for CASGTAGPNEKLFF.